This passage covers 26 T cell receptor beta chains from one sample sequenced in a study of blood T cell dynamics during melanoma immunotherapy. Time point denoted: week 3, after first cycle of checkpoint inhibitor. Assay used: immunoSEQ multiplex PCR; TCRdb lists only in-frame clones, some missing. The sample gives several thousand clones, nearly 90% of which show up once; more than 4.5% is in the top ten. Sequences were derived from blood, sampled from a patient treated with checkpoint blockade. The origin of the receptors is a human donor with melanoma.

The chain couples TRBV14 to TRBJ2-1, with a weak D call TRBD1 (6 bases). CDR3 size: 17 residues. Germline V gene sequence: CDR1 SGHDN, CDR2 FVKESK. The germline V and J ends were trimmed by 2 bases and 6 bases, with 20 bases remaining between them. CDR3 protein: CASSQQGWGRGRNEQFF. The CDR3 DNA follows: TGTGCCAGCAGCCAACAGGGTTGGGGCAGGGGACGCAATGAGCAGTTCTTC. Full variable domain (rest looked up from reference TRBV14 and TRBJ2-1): EAGVTQFPSHSVIEKGQTVTLRCDPISGHDNLYWYRRVMGKEIKFLLHFVKESKQDESGMPNNRFLAERTGGTYSTLKVQPAELEDSGVYFCASSQQGWGRGRNEQFFGPGTRLTVL.

DNA of the CDR3: TGTGCCAGCAGCTTAGGGAATGCCTACGAGCAGTACTTC. It specifies CASSLGNAYEQYF. The chain combines TRBV11-2 with TRBJ2-5; no clear D. The J call may be mistaken, given a closer DNA end match to TRBJ2-7. Per germline, CDR1 SGHAT and CDR2 FQNNGV. The CDR3 extends over 13 amino acids.

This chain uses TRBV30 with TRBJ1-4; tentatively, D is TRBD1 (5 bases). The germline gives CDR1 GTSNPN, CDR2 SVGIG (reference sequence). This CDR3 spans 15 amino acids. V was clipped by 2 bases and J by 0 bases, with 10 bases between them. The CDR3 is CAWSLGRPTNEKLFF. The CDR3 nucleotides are TGTGCCTGGAGTTTGGGACGGCCAACTAATGAAAAACTGTTTTTT. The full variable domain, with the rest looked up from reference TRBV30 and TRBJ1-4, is SQTIHQWPATLVQPVGSPLSLECTVEGTSNPNLYWYRQAAGRGLQLLFYSVGIGQISSEVPQNLSASRPQDRQFILSSKKLLLSDSGFYLCAWSLGRPTNEKLFFGSGTQLSVL.

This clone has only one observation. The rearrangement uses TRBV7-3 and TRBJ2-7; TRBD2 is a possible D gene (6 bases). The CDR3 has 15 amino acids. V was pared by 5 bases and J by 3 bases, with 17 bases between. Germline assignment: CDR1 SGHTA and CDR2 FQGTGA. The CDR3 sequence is CASSRGDGPGYEQYF. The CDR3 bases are TGTGCCAGCAGCCGCGGGGACGGACCGGGCTACGAGCAGTACTTC.

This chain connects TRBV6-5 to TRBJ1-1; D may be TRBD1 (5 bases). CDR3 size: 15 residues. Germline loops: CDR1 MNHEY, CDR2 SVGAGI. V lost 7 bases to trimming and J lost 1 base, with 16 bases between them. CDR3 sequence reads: CASTGGRPGNTEAFF. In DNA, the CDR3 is TGTGCCAGCACGGGGGGTAGGCCAGGGAACACTGAAGCTTTCTTT.

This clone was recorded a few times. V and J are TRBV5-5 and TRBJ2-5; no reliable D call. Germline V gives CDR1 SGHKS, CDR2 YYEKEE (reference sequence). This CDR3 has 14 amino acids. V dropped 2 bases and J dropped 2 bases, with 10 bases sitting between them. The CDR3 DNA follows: TGTGCCAGCAGCTTCGTTACAGAACAAGAGACCCAGTACTTC. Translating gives CASSFVTEQETQYF. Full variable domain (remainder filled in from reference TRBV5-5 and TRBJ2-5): DAGVTQSPTHLIKTRGQQVTLRCSPISGHKSVSWYQQVLGQGPQFIFQYYEKEERGRGNFPDRFSARQFPNYSSELNVNALLLGDSALYLCASSFVTEQETQYFGPGTRLLVL.

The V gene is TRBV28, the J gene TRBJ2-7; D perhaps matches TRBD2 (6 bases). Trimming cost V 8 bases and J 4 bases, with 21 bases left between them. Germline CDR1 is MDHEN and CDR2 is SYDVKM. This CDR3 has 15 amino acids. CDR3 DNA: TGTGCCAGCGCTCCCCCCCGGGGGAATGGATACGAGCAGTACTTC. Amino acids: CASAPPRGNGYEQYF. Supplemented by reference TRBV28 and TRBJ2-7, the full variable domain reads DVKVTQSSRYLVKRTGEKVFLECVQDMDHENMFWYRQDPGLGLRLIYFSYDVKMKEKGDIPEGYSVSREKKERFSLILESASTNQTSMYLCASAPPRGNGYEQYFGPGTRLTVT.

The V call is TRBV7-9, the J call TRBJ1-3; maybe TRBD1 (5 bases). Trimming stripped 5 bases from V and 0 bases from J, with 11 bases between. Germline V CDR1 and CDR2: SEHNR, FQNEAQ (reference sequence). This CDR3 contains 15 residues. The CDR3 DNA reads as TGTGCCAGCAGCCTCCCCAGGGTCTCTGGAAACACCATATATTTT. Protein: CASSLPRVSGNTIYF.

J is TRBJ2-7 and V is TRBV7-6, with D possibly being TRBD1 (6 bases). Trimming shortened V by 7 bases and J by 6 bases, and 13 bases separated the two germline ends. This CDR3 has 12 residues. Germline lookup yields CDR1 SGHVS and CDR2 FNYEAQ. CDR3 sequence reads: CASTPRGGEQYF. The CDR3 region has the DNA TGTGCCAGCACCCCAAGAGGGGGCGAGCAGTACTTC. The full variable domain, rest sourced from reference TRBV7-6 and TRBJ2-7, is GAGVSQSPRYKVTKRGQDVALRCDPISGHVSLYWYRQALGQGPEFLTYFNYEAQQDKSGLPNDRFSAERPEGSISTLTIQRTEQRDSAMYRCASTPRGGEQYFGPGTRLTVT.

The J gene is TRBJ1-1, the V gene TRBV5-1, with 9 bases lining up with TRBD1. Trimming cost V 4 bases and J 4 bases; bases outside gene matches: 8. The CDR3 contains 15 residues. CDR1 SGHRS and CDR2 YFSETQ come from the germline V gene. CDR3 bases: TGCGCCAGCAGCGTTGGACAGGGGTTCGTCACTGAAGCTTTCTTT. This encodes CASSVGQGFVTEAFF.

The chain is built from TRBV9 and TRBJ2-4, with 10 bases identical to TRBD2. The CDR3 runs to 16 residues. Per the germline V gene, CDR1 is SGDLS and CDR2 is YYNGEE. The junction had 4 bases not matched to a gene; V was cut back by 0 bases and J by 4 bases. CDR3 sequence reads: CASSVGLAGEKNIQYF. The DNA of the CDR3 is TGTGCCAGCAGCGTAGGGCTAGCGGGGGAGAAAAACATTCAGTACTTC.

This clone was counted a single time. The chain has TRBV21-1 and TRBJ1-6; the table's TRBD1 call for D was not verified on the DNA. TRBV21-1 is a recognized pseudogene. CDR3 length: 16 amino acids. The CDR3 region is CASSGRDSKYNSPLHF. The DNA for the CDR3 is TGTGCCAGCAGCGGCCGGGACAGCAAGTATAATTCACCCCTCCACTTT.

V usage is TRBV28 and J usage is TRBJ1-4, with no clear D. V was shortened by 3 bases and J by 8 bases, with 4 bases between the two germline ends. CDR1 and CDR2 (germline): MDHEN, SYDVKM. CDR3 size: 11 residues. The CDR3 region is CASSFREKLFF. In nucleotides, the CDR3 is TGTGCCAGCAGTTTTAGGGAAAAACTGTTTTTT.

CDR3 in DNA: TGTGCCAGCAGCTTAGCGACGGGCTTTACGAATTCACCCCTCCACTTT. Translating it yields CASSLATGFTNSPLHF. The chain links TRBV11-2 to TRBJ1-6; D not resolved. The CDR3 spans 16 residues. Germline-derived CDR1 and CDR2 are SGHAT and FQNNGV. Trimming took off 1 base at V and 7 bases at J, with 14 bases between the two ends.

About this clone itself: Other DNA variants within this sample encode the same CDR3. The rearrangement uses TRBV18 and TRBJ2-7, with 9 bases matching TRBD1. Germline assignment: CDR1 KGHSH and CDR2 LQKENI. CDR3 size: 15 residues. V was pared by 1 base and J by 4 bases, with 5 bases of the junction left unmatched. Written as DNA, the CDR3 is TGTGCCAGCTCACCACTAGGGACAGGGATATACGAGCAGTACTTC. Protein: CASSPLGTGIYEQYF.

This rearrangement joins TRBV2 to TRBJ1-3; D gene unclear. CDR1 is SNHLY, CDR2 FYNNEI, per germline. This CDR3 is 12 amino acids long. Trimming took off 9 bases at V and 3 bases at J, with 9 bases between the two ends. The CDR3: CASDRGGNTIYF. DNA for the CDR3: TGTGCCAGTGACCGGGGTGGAAACACCATATATTTT.

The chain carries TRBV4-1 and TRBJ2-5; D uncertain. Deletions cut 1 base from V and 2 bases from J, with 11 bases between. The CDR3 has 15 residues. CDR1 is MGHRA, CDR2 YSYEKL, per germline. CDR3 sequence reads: CASSQGEGPQETQYF. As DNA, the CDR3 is TGCGCCAGCAGCCAAGGGGAAGGACCTCAAGAGACCCAGTACTTC.

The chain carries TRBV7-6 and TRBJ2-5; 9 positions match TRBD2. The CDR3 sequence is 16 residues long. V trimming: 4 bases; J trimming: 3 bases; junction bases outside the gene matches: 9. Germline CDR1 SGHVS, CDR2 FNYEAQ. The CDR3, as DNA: TGTGCCAGCAGCTCCTTCGCGGGGGGGGTGAAAGAGACCCAGTACTTC. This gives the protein CASSSFAGGVKETQYF.

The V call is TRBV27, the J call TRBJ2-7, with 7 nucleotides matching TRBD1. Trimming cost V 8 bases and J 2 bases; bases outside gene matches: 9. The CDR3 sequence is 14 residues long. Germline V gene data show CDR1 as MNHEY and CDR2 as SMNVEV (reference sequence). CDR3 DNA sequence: TGTGCCAGCTCCCGCGGACAGGCGCCCTACGAGCAGTACTTC. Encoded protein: CASSRGQAPYEQYF.

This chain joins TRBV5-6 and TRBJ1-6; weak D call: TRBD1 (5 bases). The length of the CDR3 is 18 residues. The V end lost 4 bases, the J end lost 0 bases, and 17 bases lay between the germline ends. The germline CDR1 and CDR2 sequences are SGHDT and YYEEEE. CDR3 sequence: CASSAPGLKSSYNSPLHF. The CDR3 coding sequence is TGTGCCAGCAGCGCCCCGGGACTCAAGAGCTCCTATAATTCACCCCTCCACTTT.

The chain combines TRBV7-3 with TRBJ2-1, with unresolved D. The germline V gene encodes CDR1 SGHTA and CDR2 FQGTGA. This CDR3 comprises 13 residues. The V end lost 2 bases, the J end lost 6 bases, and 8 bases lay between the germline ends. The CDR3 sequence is CASSLQLSNEQFF. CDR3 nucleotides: TGTGCCAGCAGCTTACAACTGAGCAATGAGCAGTTCTTC.

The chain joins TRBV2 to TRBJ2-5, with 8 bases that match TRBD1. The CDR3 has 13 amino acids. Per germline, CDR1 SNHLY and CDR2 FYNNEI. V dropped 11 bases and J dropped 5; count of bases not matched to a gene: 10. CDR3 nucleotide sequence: TGTGCCTCTAGGACAGGGTGGGAGGAGACCCAGTACTTC. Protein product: CASRTGWEETQYF. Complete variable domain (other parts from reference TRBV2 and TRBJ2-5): EPEVTQTPSHQVTQMGQEVILRCVPISNHLYFYWYRQILGQKVEFLVSFYNNEISEKSEIFDDQFSVERPDGSNFTLKIRSTKLEDSAMYFCASRTGWEETQYFGPGTRLLVL.

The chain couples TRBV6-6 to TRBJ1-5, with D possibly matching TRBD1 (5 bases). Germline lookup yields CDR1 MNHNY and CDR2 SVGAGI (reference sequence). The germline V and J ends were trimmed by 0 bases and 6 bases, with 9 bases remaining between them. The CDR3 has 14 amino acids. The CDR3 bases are TGTGCCAGCAGTTACTCGTTTAGGGGTCAGCCCCAGCATTTT. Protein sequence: CASSYSFRGQPQHF.

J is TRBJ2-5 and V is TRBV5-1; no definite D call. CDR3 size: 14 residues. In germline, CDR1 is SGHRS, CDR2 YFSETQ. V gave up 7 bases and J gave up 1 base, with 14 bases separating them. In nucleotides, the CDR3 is TGCGCCAGCCGGTCGTACGCCTTCCAAGAGACCCAGTACTTC. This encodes CASRSYAFQETQYF.

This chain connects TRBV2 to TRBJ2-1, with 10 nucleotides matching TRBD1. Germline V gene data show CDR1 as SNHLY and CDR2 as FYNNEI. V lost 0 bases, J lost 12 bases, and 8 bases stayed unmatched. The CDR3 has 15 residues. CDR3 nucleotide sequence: TGTGCCAGCAGTGAAGCGCTTCAGGACAGGGGGGTGCAGTTCTTC. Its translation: CASSEALQDRGVQFF.

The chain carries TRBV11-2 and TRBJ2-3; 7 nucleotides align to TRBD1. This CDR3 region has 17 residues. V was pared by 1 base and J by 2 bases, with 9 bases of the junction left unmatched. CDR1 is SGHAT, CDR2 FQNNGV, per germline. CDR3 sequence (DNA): TGTGCCAGCAGCTTAGGTCAGACAGGGATTTTCACAGATACGCAGTATTTT. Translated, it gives CASSLGQTGIFTDTQYF. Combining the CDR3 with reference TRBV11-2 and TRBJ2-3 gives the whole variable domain EAGVAQSPRYKIIEKRQSVAFWCNPISGHATLYWYQQILGQGPKLLIQFQNNGVVDDSQLPKDRFSAERLKGVDSTLKIQPAKLEDSAVYLCASSLGQTGIFTDTQYFGPGTRLTVL.